This is a list of T cell receptor beta chains from one sample in a study of response to subunit inactivated influenza vaccine. Each CDR3 protein is one row after TCRdb ran MiXCR on the RT-PCR reads. Here the sample spans 750,000 to 850,000 distinct CDR3 sequences, roughly 20% being singletons. The sequencing used PBMCs from blood, collected more than 4 days after vaccination. These receptors originate from a man in his forties or fifties who received an inactivated influenza vaccine. CDR3s leave out the opening cysteine and the closing phenylalanine or tryptophan.

V gene: TRBV5-1; CDR3 protein: ASATVDSPYEQY
V gene: TRBV20-1; CDR3 protein: SAPAWLAGASSYNEQF
V gene: TRBV9; CDR3 protein: ASSVSTGHSYNEQF
V gene: TRBV6-5; CDR3 protein: ASSFLDRDSPLH
V gene: TRBV21-1; CDR3 protein: ATSRTSGSSSYNEQF
V gene: TRBV29-1; CDR3 protein: SARTNMNTEAF
V gene: TRBV6-2/TRBV6-3; CDR3 protein: ASSYNIYNEQF
V gene: TRBV5-1; CDR3 protein: ASSLYGSSYNEQF
V gene: TRBV10-3; CDR3 protein: AISNRGDSVYNEQF
V gene: TRBV18; CDR3 protein: ASSPTGDQGPQY
V gene: TRBV11-1; CDR3 protein: ASSSTTLGRQMNYGYT
V gene: TRBV12-3/TRBV12-4; CDR3 protein: ASSPRPGQIQETQY
V gene: TRBV12-3/TRBV12-4; CDR3 protein: ASSSGQGAEQY
V gene: TRBV5-8; CDR3 protein: ASSLGILGNTEAF
V gene: TRBV20-1; CDR3 protein: SARSGPNSYEQY
V gene: TRBV21-1; CDR3 protein: ASSQKRRGLYGYT
V gene: TRBV4-2; CDR3 protein: ASSQDHEGWVNTEAF
V gene: TRBV29-1; CDR3 protein: SVVRTGVTGEQF
V gene: TRBV20-1; CDR3 protein: SAARDRDGTEAF
V gene: TRBV5-1; CDR3 protein: ASSLSGGAYNEQF
V gene: TRBV12-3/TRBV12-4; CDR3 protein: ASSPSRTYGYT
V gene: TRBV7-8; CDR3 protein: ASSLESSGSREQY
V gene: TRBV7-3; CDR3 protein: ASSLVVGGPDTQY
V gene: TRBV28; CDR3 protein: ASSFRDRGHSPLH
V gene: TRBV12-3/TRBV12-4; CDR3 protein: ASSLGDSFLYQETQY
V gene: TRBV20-1; CDR3 protein: SARDRIGNQPQH
V gene: TRBV12-3/TRBV12-4; CDR3 protein: ASSLSRLAGSGELF
V gene: TRBV9; CDR3 protein: ASSVAEGLGFGEQF
V gene: TRBV7-6; CDR3 protein: ASSQFVRDGGNEQY
V gene: TRBV15; CDR3 protein: ATSRSRTGNYEQY
V gene: TRBV24-1; CDR3 protein: ATSDLSARSYNEQF
V gene: TRBV12-3/TRBV12-4; CDR3 protein: ASSALTSGGSYEQY
V gene: TRBV28; CDR3 protein: ASTTGGISYNEQF
V gene: TRBV10-3; CDR3 protein: AISATSGGDTGELF
V gene: TRBV27; CDR3 protein: ASRLVGTTDTQY
V gene: TRBV7-3; CDR3 protein: ASSLISGGEQF
V gene: TRBV7-9; CDR3 protein: ASSSTVRDREYNEQY
V gene: TRBV6-2/TRBV6-3; CDR3 protein: ASSGTSGTLFNEQF
V gene: TRBV6-6; CDR3 protein: ASSLLTYNEQF
V gene: TRBV20-1; CDR3 protein: SARDVGAGGVYNEQF
V gene: TRBV20-1; CDR3 protein: SAREGAGGKTEAF
V gene: TRBV28; CDR3 protein: ASTFRGRGNEQY
V gene: TRBV10-3; CDR3 protein: AIMAGDEQY
V gene: TRBV9; CDR3 protein: ASSVAPGGPHNEQF
V gene: TRBV20-1; CDR3 protein: SARARDREAGELF
V gene: TRBV4-2; CDR3 protein: ASSPETSGRNEQF
V gene: TRBV21-1; CDR3 protein: ASSIRTGEQY
V gene: TRBV15; CDR3 protein: ATSIGRGGNQPQH
V gene: TRBV18; CDR3 protein: ASSRDRDGYT
V gene: TRBV6-5; CDR3 protein: ASSYSNLAGADTQY